The subject of this entry is one TCR beta chain. Its cognate antigen has yet to be identified. The sample holds no much larger clone one base away, and base qualities are not on file. The sample is drawn from a study of blood T cell repertoires in COVID-19 (dated by TCRdb to the early 2020s). In the study overall: The collaborator samples originated in the United States, Italy and Spain and spanned the acute and convalescent phases of COVID-19. The prospective study material was composed of cDNA or gDNA derived from T cells, B-cell-depleted T cells, or PBMCs. Where available, HLA class I and class II types were obtained from metadata supplied by the sample provider rather than from assay-based typing. Subjects who had been exposed to COVID-19, were actively infected with it, or had recovered from it provided the deeply sampled blood TCRbeta repertoires that made up the dataset. The repertoires were released in a freely available public database intended as a resource for research on the immune response to SARS-CoV-2. A de-identified subject ID, COVID-19 status, age in years and sex were almost always included in the sample metadata. Samples were obtained from the ongoing ImmuneRACE study (first 160 participants) and from over 1,000 subjects provided by 6 global collaborators.

According to the germline V gene, CDR1 reads SGHTA and CDR2 reads FQGNSA. The CDR3 sequence holds 14 residues, the cysteine and phenylalanine included. The DNA shown is the 42-base CDR3, in frame from base 1. Trimming takes 3 bases from V and 0 bases from J, and the germline ends sit 6 bases apart. TCRbeta CDR3 regions were amplified from genomic DNA using the immunoSEQ Assay, a bias-controlled multiplex PCR. The original pipeline was this. The number of nucleated cells in each sample was estimated by amplification of reference gene primers within the assay. To quantify the absolute abundance of each unique TCRbeta CDR3 rearrangement, sequence reads were collapsed and filtered. Productive Simpson clonality was computed per sample as the square root of Simpson's diversity index over productive rearrangements. Entries here come from immuneACCESS through TCRdb and include only in-frame sequences with V and J called. Some clones fail to appear in such tables; in the studies checked, an unresolved V gene covers under half of the shortfall, and the cause of the remainder is unknown. The D gene and trimming were derived from the DNA, and the V and J assignments and clone size from that table. This sample is represented by hundreds of thousands of clones; 88% of them were singletons. The ten largest clones capture 6% to 8% of the sample.

The full study reports these points: The amount of clinical and demographic metadata varied by source and participant and was provided uncurated.

One collaborating source in Seattle enrolled patients during active infection and followed them longitudinally through the course of disease. Each collaborating institution followed its own protocols to collect whole blood in K2EDTA tubes. For TCRbeta analysis, collaborator samples were shipped as frozen whole blood, as isolated PBMCs, or as DNA extracted from either sample type. In this chain, TRBV7-2 is recombined with TRBJ1-3, and TRBD1 may be the D gene, going by 5 matching bases. This receptor was obtained from a woman in her seventies with COVID-19, enrolled during active disease. Sequencing was done on a sample of peripheral blood. The encoded CDR3 is CASSLTVSGNTIYF. The nucleotide sequence is given as TGTGCCAGCAGCTTGACAGTCTCTGGAAACACCATATATTTT.